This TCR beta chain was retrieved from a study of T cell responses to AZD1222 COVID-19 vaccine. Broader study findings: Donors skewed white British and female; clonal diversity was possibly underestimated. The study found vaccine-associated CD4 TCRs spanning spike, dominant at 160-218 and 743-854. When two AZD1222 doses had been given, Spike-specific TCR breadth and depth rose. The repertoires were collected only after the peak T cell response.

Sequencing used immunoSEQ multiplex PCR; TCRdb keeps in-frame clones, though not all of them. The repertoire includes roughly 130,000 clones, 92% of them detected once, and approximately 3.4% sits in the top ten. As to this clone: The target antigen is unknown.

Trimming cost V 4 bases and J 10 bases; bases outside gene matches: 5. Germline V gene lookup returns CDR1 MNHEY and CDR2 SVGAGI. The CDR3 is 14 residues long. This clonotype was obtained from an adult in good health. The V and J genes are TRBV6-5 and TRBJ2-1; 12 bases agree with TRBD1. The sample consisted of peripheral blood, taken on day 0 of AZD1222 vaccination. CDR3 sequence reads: CASSSTGTGGEQFF. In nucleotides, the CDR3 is TGTGCCAGCAGTTCAACCGGGACAGGGGGCGAGCAGTTCTTC.